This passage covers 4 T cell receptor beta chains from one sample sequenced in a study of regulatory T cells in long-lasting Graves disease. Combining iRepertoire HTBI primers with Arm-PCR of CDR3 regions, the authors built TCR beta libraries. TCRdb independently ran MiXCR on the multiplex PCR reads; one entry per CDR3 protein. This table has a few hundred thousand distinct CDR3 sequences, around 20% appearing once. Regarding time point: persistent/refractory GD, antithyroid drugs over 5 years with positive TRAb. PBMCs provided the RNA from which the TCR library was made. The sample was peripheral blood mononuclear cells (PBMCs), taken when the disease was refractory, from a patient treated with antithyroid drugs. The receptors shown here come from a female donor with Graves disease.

DNA for the CDR3: TGTGCCAGCAGCCAGCAGACGCGGGGCTATGGCTACACCTTC. Its protein is CASSQQTRGYGYTF. V is TRBV7-2 and J is TRBJ1-2, with unresolved D. Germline lookup yields CDR1 SGHTA and CDR2 FQGNSA. Trimming stripped 5 bases from V and 4 bases from J, with 14 bases between. This CDR3 has 14 amino acids.

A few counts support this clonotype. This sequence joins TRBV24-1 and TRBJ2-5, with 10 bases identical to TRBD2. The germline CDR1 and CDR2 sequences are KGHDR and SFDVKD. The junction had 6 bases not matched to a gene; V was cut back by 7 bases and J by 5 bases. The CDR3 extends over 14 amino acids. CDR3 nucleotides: TGTGCCACCAGGGTAGCGGGAGGTCGGGAGACCCAGTACTTC. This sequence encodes CATRVAGGRETQYF.

The CDR3: CASSLGTGGSEQFF. In nucleotides, the CDR3 is TGTGCCAGCAGTTTAGGGACAGGGGGGAGTGAGCAGTTCTTC. This rearrangement joins TRBV27 to TRBJ2-1; 11 bases fit TRBD1. The V gene's germline CDR1 is MNHEY and CDR2 SMNVEV (reference sequence). The CDR3 extends over 14 amino acids. The V segment lost 2 bases and the J segment 9 bases; nucleotides outside the gene matches: 3.

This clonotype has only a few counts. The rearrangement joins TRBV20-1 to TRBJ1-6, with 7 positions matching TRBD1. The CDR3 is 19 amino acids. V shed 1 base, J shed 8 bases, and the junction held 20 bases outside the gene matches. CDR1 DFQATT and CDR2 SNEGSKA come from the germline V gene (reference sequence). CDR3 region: CSARGPPGQRSGRDSPLHF. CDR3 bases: TGCAGTGCTAGAGGGCCACCGGGACAGCGGTCCGGAAGGGATTCACCCCTCCACTTT.